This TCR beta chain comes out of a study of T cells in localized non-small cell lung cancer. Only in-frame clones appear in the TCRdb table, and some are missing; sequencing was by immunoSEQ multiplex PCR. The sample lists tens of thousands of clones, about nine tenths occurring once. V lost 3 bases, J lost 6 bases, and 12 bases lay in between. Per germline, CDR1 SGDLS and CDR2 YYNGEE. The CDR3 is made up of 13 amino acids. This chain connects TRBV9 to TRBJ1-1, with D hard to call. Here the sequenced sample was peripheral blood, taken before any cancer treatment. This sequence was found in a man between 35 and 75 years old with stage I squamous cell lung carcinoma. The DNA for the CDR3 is TGTGCCAGCAGCGCCTCTCGAGGGTCTGAAGCTTTCTTT. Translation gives CASSASRGSEAFF. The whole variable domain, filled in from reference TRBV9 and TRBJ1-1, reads DSGVTQTPKHLITATGQRVTLRCSPRSGDLSVYWYQQSLDQGLQFLIQYYNGEERAKGNILERFSAQQFPDLHSELNLSSLELGDSALYFCASSASRGSEAFFGQGTRLTVV.